This TCR beta chain was profiled in a study of shared clonotypes between healthy human individuals. Study-wide results and caveats: In this cohort, only blood was sampled, and tissue repertoires likely differ.

The CDR3 contains 16 residues. Per the germline V gene, CDR1 is SSHAT and CDR2 is FNYEAQ (reference sequence). After removal of 5 bases from V and 4 bases from J, the junction contained 11 bases not matched to a gene. As processed by the authors: Junction-only immunoSEQ data arrived without quality scores, meaning filtering differed. Clones were sequenced by immunoSEQ multiplex PCR, and TCRdb holds only the in-frame ones, with some missing. Clonal size and the V and J genes are those of that table, whereas D and trimming came from the DNA. The data show roughly 1,000,000 clones, 75% to 80% seen once. About this clone: No antigen is known for it.

None of the donors, who were healthy HIV-negative adults, had recently had acute infections or vaccinations. The CD4+ fraction was divided into a CD45RA+ naive subset and a CD45RA-negative memory subset. Sequences were obtained from memory CD4+ T cells from PBMCs. Sample subset: CD45RA-negative fraction. The chain uses TRBV7-7 and TRBJ2-3; 8 nucleotides line up with TRBD2. The TCR originated in a man aged 18 to 29 in good health. Some clones in this sample may be carry-over from other donors' samples. DNA of the CDR3: TGTGCCAGCAGCCCCACCCCAGCGGGAGTAGCAGATACGCAGTATTTT. It specifies CASSPTPAGVADTQYF.